One sample yielded the 25 T cell receptor beta chains listed below, sequenced in a study of blood T cell repertoires in COVID-19. Profiling relied on immunoSEQ multiplex PCR, and the TCRdb table lists in-frame clones only, not all of them. The sample carries 150,000 or so clones, around 79% recorded once. The sequencing input was peripheral blood. The receptors come from a woman in her 70s with COVID-19, enrolled during active disease.

The V gene is TRBV6-2 or TRBV6-3, the J gene TRBJ1-5, with TRBD1 identical over 8 bases. The V segment lost 6 bases and the J segment 4 bases; nucleotides outside the gene matches: 11. The CDR3 runs to 16 residues. Germline CDR1 reads MNHEY; CDR2 reads SVGEGT. DNA of the CDR3: TGTGCCAGCAGCCTCGGGACAGGCCGAAAGAATCAGCCCCAGCATTTT. Its translation: CASSLGTGRKNQPQHF.

The chain is built from TRBV27 and TRBJ1-2; weak D call: TRBD1 (5 bases). The CDR3 is made up of 15 amino acids. The germline V gene encodes CDR1 MNHEY and CDR2 SMNVEV (reference sequence). V was pared by 2 bases and J by 0 bases, with 10 bases between. The CDR3 spells CASSLRGTTNYGYTF. The CDR3 bases are TGTGCCAGCAGTTTACGGGGGACTACTAACTATGGCTACACCTTC.

The chain combines TRBV5-4 with TRBJ1-2; D gene unclear. The CDR3 consists of 18 residues. Germline assignment: CDR1 SGHNT and CDR2 YYREEE (reference sequence). The V and J ends lost 2 bases and 8 bases respectively, with 28 bases between them. In DNA form, the CDR3 reads TGTGCCAGCAGCTTCGGGTCGGGGTACCATCCAGTTGAAGGGGGCTACACCTTC. Translated, it gives CASSFGSGYHPVEGGYTF. Full variable domain (outside the CDR3, taken from reference TRBV5-4 and TRBJ1-2): ETGVTQSPTHLIKTRGQQVTLRCSSQSGHNTVSWYQQALGQGPQFIFQYYREEENGRGNFPPRFSGLQFPNYSSELNVNALELDDSALYLCASSFGSGYHPVEGGYTFGSGTRLTVV.

This chain connects TRBV2 to TRBJ1-3; 7 nucleotides agree with TRBD1. J gave up 0 bases and V 2 bases, and 4 bases lay outside the gene matches. From germline, CDR1 is SNHLY and CDR2 FYNNEI. This CDR3 is built from 16 residues. CDR3 sequence (DNA): TGTGCCAGCAGTGAACAGGGGGGAAACTCTGGAAACACCATATATTTT. Translated: CASSEQGGNSGNTIYF.

J is TRBJ2-3 and V is TRBV6-4; D gene ambiguous. The V end was cut by 3 bases, the J end by 0 bases, with 10 bases between. CDR3 length: 15 amino acids. The germline gives CDR1 MRHNA, CDR2 SNTAGT. For the CDR3, the DNA is TGTGCCAGCAGTGAAACAACTACGAGCACAGATACGCAGTATTTT. Protein product: CASSETTTSTDTQYF.

This chain connects TRBV21-1 to TRBJ1-2; the table's D call, TRBD1, was not checked against the DNA. TRBV21-1 constitutes a pseudogene. This CDR3 spans 17 amino acids. The CDR3 bases are TGTGCCAGCAGCAAAGGAGGAGGACAGGGTATGGACTATGGCTACACCTTC. Its protein is CASSKGGGQGMDYGYTF.

This rearrangement joins TRBV6-6 to TRBJ2-2, with D possibly TRBD1 on 5 matching bases. The CDR3 totals 14 residues. The germline V gene encodes CDR1 MNHNY and CDR2 SVGAGI (reference sequence). Trimming pared 6 bases from V and 0 bases from J, leaving 8 bases between. CDR3 protein: CASRIGANTGELFF. The CDR3 region has the DNA TGTGCCAGCAGAATAGGGGCGAACACCGGGGAGCTGTTTTTT.

The chain joins TRBV6-5 to TRBJ2-2, with D uncertain. Germline lookup yields CDR1 MNHEY and CDR2 SVGAGI. The CDR3 sequence is 14 residues long. V lost 5 bases, J lost 6 bases, and 13 bases lay in between. The CDR3 nucleotides read TGTGCCAGCAGTCTAAGGAGTTTTGCCGGGGAGCTGTTTTTT. This codes for CASSLRSFAGELFF.

The chain carries TRBV3-1 (or the pseudogene TRBV3-2) and TRBJ2-1; weak D call: TRBD2 (6 bases). CDR3 size: 15 residues. From germline, CDR1 is LGHDT and CDR2 YNNKEL (reference sequence). V lost 4 bases and J 4 bases, leaving 14 bases between the germline ends. The CDR3 loop reads CASSPPSLAYNEQFF. The CDR3 DNA is TGTGCCAGCAGCCCTCCCTCACTAGCTTACAATGAGCAGTTCTTC.

The rearrangement uses TRBV27 and TRBJ2-1; possible D gene TRBD2, 6 bases. V was cut by 8 bases and J by 10 bases, with 15 bases left in between. In germline, CDR1 is MNHEY, CDR2 SMNVEV (reference sequence). This CDR3 is built from 12 residues. CDR3 residues: CASGTGGGEQFF. DNA of the CDR3: TGTGCCAGCGGAACGGGCGGAGGGGAGCAGTTCTTC.

In this sample, this clone turned up a few times. The rearrangement links TRBV18 to TRBJ2-1, with D maybe TRBD1 (6 bases). Trimming removed 6 bases from V and 5 bases from J, with 17 bases in between. This CDR3 has 15 residues. Germline V gene data show CDR1 as KGHSH and CDR2 as LQKENI. CDR3 coding DNA: TGTGCCAGCTCGGGTCAGCAGGGGTCCAACAATGAGCAGTTCTTC. It specifies CASSGQQGSNNEQFF.

The chain links TRBV4-2 to TRBJ2-4; 8 bases map to TRBD1. In germline, CDR1 is LGHNA, CDR2 YNFKEQ. Trimming took 3 bases from V and 7 from J; bases not matched to a gene: 8. This CDR3 spans 15 amino acids. Here the CDR3 reads CASSHPGTGGNIQYF. CDR3 in DNA: TGTGCCAGCAGCCACCCCGGGACAGGAGGGAACATTCAGTACTTC.

The rearrangement uses TRBV13 and TRBJ1-6; 9 bases line up with TRBD1. This CDR3 has 15 amino acids. V lost 8 bases, J lost 7 bases, and 9 bases stayed unmatched. Germline V lookup: CDR1 PRHDT, CDR2 FYEKMQ (reference sequence). The CDR3: CASSPPGQGNSPLHF. CDR3 bases: TGTGCCAGCTCCCCCCCGGGACAGGGAAATTCACCCCTCCACTTT.

The chain is built from TRBV20-1 and TRBJ2-5, with 14 bases identical to TRBD2. Germline V CDR1 and CDR2: DFQATT, SNEGSKA (reference sequence). The CDR3 loop spans 14 amino acids. V was pared by 3 bases and J by 14 bases, with 11 bases of the junction left unmatched. The CDR3 DNA sequence: TGCAGTGCTAGTCCCACGACTAGCGGGGGGGGTCGCTACTTC. This encodes CSASPTTSGGGRYF.

The gene calls are TRBV11-1 and TRBJ2-3, with unresolved D. CDR1 SGHAT and CDR2 FQDESV come from the germline V gene (reference sequence). CDR3 size: 13 residues. V was pared by 4 bases and J by 2 bases, with 7 bases between. CDR3 amino acids: CASSSVLTDTQYF. The CDR3 DNA follows: TGTGCCAGCAGCTCGGTCCTCACAGATACGCAGTATTTT.

The chain is built from TRBV30 and TRBJ2-3, with D perhaps TRBD1 (5 bases). The CDR3 spans 17 residues. V was cut by 0 bases and J by 3 bases, with 19 bases left in between. The germline V gene has CDR1 GTSNPN and CDR2 SVGIG (reference sequence). The CDR3 loop reads CAWSVRSSRGRTDTQYF. The CDR3 DNA reads TGTGCCTGGAGTGTACGCTCTTCTAGGGGTCGAACAGATACGCAGTATTTT. The variable domain in full, completed from reference TRBV30 and TRBJ2-3, reads SQTIHQWPATLVQPVGSPLSLECTVEGTSNPNLYWYRQAAGRGLQLLFYSVGIGQISSEVPQNLSASRPQDRQFILSSKKLLLSDSGFYLCAWSVRSSRGRTDTQYFGPGTRLTVL.

The chain uses TRBV3-1 (or the pseudogene TRBV3-2) and TRBJ1-3; D is possibly TRBD1 (6 bases). V was pared by 6 bases and J by 1 base, with 7 bases between. Germline loops: CDR1 LGHDT, CDR2 YNNKEL (reference sequence). CDR3 length: 13 amino acids. CDR3 protein: CASRQGSGNTIYF. For the CDR3, the DNA is TGTGCCAGCAGACAGGGATCTGGAAACACCATATATTTT.

This CDR3 is CAWTGGVNTEAFF. CDR3 coding DNA: TGTGCCTGGACCGGCGGGGTGAACACTGAAGCTTTCTTT. This rearrangement joins TRBV30 to TRBJ1-1; D is unclear. Germline lookup yields CDR1 GTSNPN and CDR2 SVGIG (reference sequence). This CDR3 contains 13 residues. Trimming took 4 bases from V and 0 from J, leaving 9 bases between them.

This chain links TRBV30 with TRBJ1-3; D is uncertain. Germline lookup yields CDR1 GTSNPN and CDR2 SVGIG (reference sequence). V was cut by 2 bases and J by 0 bases, with 11 bases left in between. This CDR3 is 15 amino acids long. The CDR3 sequence: CAWSLGSDSGNTIYF. CDR3 DNA: TGTGCCTGGAGTTTAGGGAGCGACTCTGGAAACACCATATATTTT.

The V call is TRBV13, the J call TRBJ1-2, with 9 nucleotides matching TRBD1. Trimming cost V 4 bases and J 8 bases; bases outside gene matches: 8. This CDR3 region has 14 residues. The germline V gene has CDR1 PRHDT and CDR2 FYEKMQ (reference sequence). The CDR3 DNA follows: TGTGCCAGCAGCTCCCCCCGGACAGGGGAGGGCTACACCTTC. This sequence encodes CASSSPRTGEGYTF.

This rearrangement joins TRBV7-2 to TRBJ1-1; D is perhaps TRBD1 (6 bases). CDR3 size: 12 residues. The germline V gene has CDR1 SGHTA and CDR2 FQGNSA. The V gene lost 4 bases and the J gene lost 5 bases, with 8 bases spanning the gap. The CDR3 DNA is TGTGCCAGCAGCTCAACAGGGACTGAAGCTTTCTTT. The encoded protein is CASSSTGTEAFF.

V usage is TRBV5-1 and J usage is TRBJ1-1; D uncertain. The CDR3 length is 14 residues. Germline CDR1 reads SGHRS; CDR2 reads YFSETQ. V was clipped by 0 bases and J by 5 bases, with 11 bases between them. The CDR3 here is CASSLGERGTEAFF. CDR3 coding DNA: TGCGCCAGCAGCTTGGGGGAGAGAGGGACTGAAGCTTTCTTT.

The chain's CDR3 is CAWSVQDRNSKNIQYF. The CDR3 DNA follows: TGTGCCTGGAGTGTACAGGACAGAAACAGCAAAAACATTCAGTACTTC. The V and J genes are TRBV30 and TRBJ2-4; TRBD1 might be the D (6 bases). This CDR3 has 16 amino acids. Trimming left V 0 bases short and J 3 bases short, with 15 bases between. Germline loops: CDR1 GTSNPN, CDR2 SVGIG (reference sequence).

The rearrangement joins TRBV28 to TRBJ2-7; 11 bases map to TRBD2. CDR1 MDHEN and CDR2 SYDVKM come from the germline V gene. The CDR3 extends over 18 amino acids. The J segment lost 3 bases and the V segment lost 4 bases, leaving 14 bases of the junction unmatched. The CDR3 DNA reads as TGTGCCAGCAGTTCCCCGCGAATAACAACTAGCGGGGGCTACGAGCAGTACTTC. It is translated as CASSSPRITTSGGYEQYF.

The V and J genes are TRBV18 and TRBJ2-3; D is undetermined. V lost 5 bases and J lost 0, with 15 bases in between. The length of the CDR3 is 16 residues. Germline assignment: CDR1 KGHSH and CDR2 LQKENI. The CDR3 DNA reads as TGTGCCAGCTCAGCTTCAATCAGAAGTAGCACAGATACGCAGTATTTT. Translating it yields CASSASIRSSTDTQYF.